This T cell receptor (beta chain) stems from a study of metastatic and nonmetastatic thyroid tumors. Treatment of any kind had been given to no patient before thyroid surgery. TCRdb re-called the PCR reads through MiXCR. Found here are 35,000 to 40,000 clones, under 30% of them singletons; the top ten hold under 13%. This clone was detected a few times. What it binds is unknown. The CDR3 spans 13 residues. Germline CDR1 and CDR2: MNHNS and SASEGT. V was trimmed by 2 bases and J by 2 bases, leaving 7 bases between them. Whole-study findings and limits: Significantly greater TCR beta diversity was reportedly found in malignant thyroid tumors than in benign nodules (in blood and tumor).

The chain recombines TRBV6-1 with TRBJ2-7, with D perhaps TRBD1 (5 bases). The TCR originated in a male donor with papillary thyroid cancer or a benign thyroid nodule (not recorded which). Some clones in this sample may be carry-over from other donors' samples. Sample: blood. Here the CDR3 reads CASSEIQAYEQYF. In nucleotides, the CDR3 is TGTGCCAGCAGTGAAATACAGGCCTACGAGCAGTACTTC.